A single sample is the source of the 21 T cell receptor beta chains below, sequenced in a study of CD8 T cells in Susac syndrome. Reverse transcription of roughly 0.45 to 1 ug RNA was performed with random hexamers. TCRdb reprocessed the immunoSEQ multiplex PCR reads via MiXCR and lists one record per CDR3 protein. The sample contains just over 300,000 distinct CDR3 sequences, around 92% of which appear only once. Sequencing was done on a sample of CD4+ T cells from PBMCs. The receptor set was obtained from a human donor with multiple sclerosis.

As for this clonotype: The CDR3 does not close with the conserved phenylalanine or tryptophan, likely indicating a read error. The chain recombines TRBV9 with TRBJ2-3; 10 bases align to TRBD2. Germline CDR1 is SGDLS and CDR2 is YYNGEE. The CDR3 is made up of 18 amino acids. V lost 0 bases, J lost 0 bases, and 7 bases stayed unmatched. CDR3 region: CASSVGASGGPSTDTQYS. The CDR3 DNA follows: TGTGCCAGCAGCGTAGGGGCTAGCGGGGGCCCTAGCACAGATACGCAGTATTCT.

The chain uses TRBV5-1 and TRBJ2-5, with D unresolved. Germline-derived CDR1 and CDR2 are SGHRS and YFSETQ. This CDR3 has 13 amino acids. The V end lost 2 bases, the J end lost 7 bases, and 12 bases lay between the germline ends. CDR3 sequence: CASSLGRMGTQYF. In DNA form, the CDR3 reads TGCGCCAGCAGCTTAGGAAGAATGGGGACCCAGTACTTC. The full variable domain, with the rest looked up from reference TRBV5-1 and TRBJ2-5, is KAGVTQTPRYLIKTRGQQVTLSCSPISGHRSVSWYQQTPGQGLQFLFEYFSETQRNKGNFPGRFSGRQFSNSRSEMNVSTLELGDSALYLCASSLGRMGTQYFGPGTRLLVL.

The chain employs TRBV12-3 or TRBV12-4 and TRBJ2-7, with D maybe TRBD1 (5 bases). This CDR3 has 18 residues. With 3 bases removed from V and 1 base from J, the gap between germline ends came to 22 bases. For the CDR3, the DNA is TGTGCCAGCAGTTTGTTAGCTGGGGCGGCCCCGGCGTCCTACGAGCAGTACTTC. This codes for CASSLLAGAAPASYEQYF.

J is TRBJ2-1 and V is TRBV2; D may correspond to TRBD1 or TRBD2 (6 bases each). The germline CDR1 and CDR2 sequences are SNHLY and FYNNEI. This CDR3 has 16 amino acids. V was cut by 8 bases and J by 0 bases, with 17 bases left in between. CDR3 DNA: TGTGCCAGCGGGGGGCCAGTGGGGCCCTCCTACAATGAGCAGTTCTTC. It is translated as CASGGPVGPSYNEQFF.

V is TRBV7-2 and J is TRBJ2-7, with TRBD2 matching over 7 bases. CDR1 and CDR2 (germline): SGHTA, FQGNSA. The CDR3 covers 15 residues. Losses at the gene ends were 5 bases for V and 0 bases for J; bases not matched to a gene: 7. CDR3 DNA: TGTGCCAGCAGCAAACTAGCGCTTAGCTCCTACGAGCAGTACTTC. Amino acid sequence: CASSKLALSSYEQYF.

The rearrangement links TRBV11-1 to TRBJ2-5; a weak D match, TRBD1 (7 bases). Trimming left V 5 bases short and J 5 bases short, with 24 bases between. The CDR3 is 17 amino acids. Germline CDR1 SGHAT, CDR2 FQDESV (reference sequence). CDR3 residues: CASSPRGREVPGETQYF. The CDR3 DNA is TGTGCCAGCAGCCCAAGGGGGCGGGAAGTCCCGGGTGAGACCCAGTACTTC.

This clonotype was picked up one time. This chain connects TRBV6-1 to TRBJ1-5; D is uncertain. Germline V gene sequence: CDR1 MNHNS, CDR2 SASEGT. V was cut by 2 bases and J by 0 bases, with 2 bases left in between. The CDR3 length is 13 residues. This CDR3 is CASSEYSNQPQHF. In DNA form, the CDR3 reads TGTGCCAGCAGTGAATATAGCAATCAGCCCCAGCATTTT.

CDR3 amino acids: CASSPLDRMSSYNEQFF. CDR3 sequence (DNA): TGTGCCAGCAGTCCACTGGACAGGATGAGCTCCTACAATGAGCAGTTCTTC. The V and J genes are TRBV27 and TRBJ2-1; 7 nucleotides line up with TRBD1. The CDR3 is 17 residues long. In germline, CDR1 is MNHEY, CDR2 SMNVEV (reference sequence). J was trimmed by 0 bases and V by 5 bases; bases with no gene match: 10.

The chain carries TRBV24-1 and TRBJ2-5; D not resolved. The germline CDR1 and CDR2 sequences are KGHDR and SFDVKD. V gave up 7 bases and J gave up 5 bases, with 16 bases separating them. CDR3 size: 14 residues. CDR3 nucleotide sequence: TGTGCCACCAGCGCGGATGTAGTAGGGGAGACCCAGTACTTC. Protein: CATSADVVGETQYF.

The rearrangement uses TRBV5-1 and TRBJ1-3, with 7 bases that match TRBD1. The germline V gene has CDR1 SGHRS and CDR2 YFSETQ. V shed 2 bases, J shed 5 bases, and the junction held 7 bases outside the gene matches. This CDR3 has 15 residues. The CDR3 loop reads CASSFDRAERNTIYF. CDR3 nucleotide sequence: TGCGCCAGCAGCTTCGACAGGGCTGAAAGAAACACCATATATTTT.

This rearrangement joins TRBV29-1 to TRBJ1-3; no firm D call. The CDR3 totals 12 residues. V dropped 5 bases and J dropped 2 bases, with 7 bases sitting between them. Germline V gene data show CDR1 as SQVTM and CDR2 as ANQGSEA. The CDR3 here is CSVSETGNTIYF. The CDR3, as DNA: TGCAGCGTTAGCGAGACTGGAAACACCATATATTTT. Full variable domain (remainder filled in from reference TRBV29-1 and TRBJ1-3): SAVISQKPSRDICQRGTSLTIQCQVDSQVTMMFWYRQQPGQSLTLIATANQGSEATYESGFVIDKFPISRPNLTFSTLTVSNMSPEDSSIYLCSVSETGNTIYFGEGSWLTVV.

The rearrangement joins TRBV6-5 to TRBJ1-6, with no clear D. CDR3 length: 16 amino acids. The germline V and J ends were trimmed by 2 bases and 7 bases, with 15 bases remaining between them. Germline CDR1 and CDR2: MNHEY and SVGAGI. Written as DNA, the CDR3 is TGTGCCAGCAGTTACACCCTTTTGGCGGTAAATTCACCCCTCCACTTT. Its translation is CASSYTLLAVNSPLHF.

The rearrangement links TRBV5-1 to TRBJ2-3; TRBD2 is a possible D gene (5 bases). The V end lost 4 bases, the J end lost 1 base, and 13 bases lay between the germline ends. The V gene's germline CDR1 is SGHRS and CDR2 YFSETQ. The length of the CDR3 is 15 residues. CDR3 protein: CASSLKIGGTDTQYF. DNA for the CDR3: TGCGCCAGCAGCCTCAAGATCGGGGGCACAGATACGCAGTATTTT.

This chain connects TRBV11-2 to TRBJ2-3; no reliable D call. Germline CDR1 is SGHAT and CDR2 is FQNNGV. The CDR3 has 20 residues. Trimming pared 1 base from V and 4 bases from J, leaving 27 bases between. This CDR3 is CASSLGRMGRFFLSADTQYF. CDR3 nucleotides: TGTGCCAGCAGCTTAGGCCGGATGGGTCGGTTTTTCTTATCGGCAGATACGCAGTATTTT.

This clonotype was counted a single time. The chain couples TRBV5-1 to TRBJ2-6; D is undetermined. The CDR3 sequence is 14 residues long. Trimming took 9 bases from V and 0 from J, leaving 10 bases between them. Germline CDR1 reads SGHRS; CDR2 reads YFSETQ. The CDR3 nucleotides read TGCGCCACCGCTCAAGGCTCTGGGGCCAACGTCCTGACTTTC. Translated, it gives CATAQGSGANVLTF.

The chain joins TRBV7-2 to TRBJ1-4, with 8 nucleotides matching TRBD1. The CDR3 contains 15 residues. Per germline, CDR1 SGHTA and CDR2 FQGNSA. Germline trimming cut 6 bases from V and 7 bases from J; bases unmatched to any gene: 10. CDR3 residues: CASRTGVGAGEKLFF. The CDR3 DNA reads as TGTGCCAGCAGGACAGGGGTGGGCGCAGGTGAAAAACTGTTTTTT.

The chain uses TRBV6-2 or TRBV6-3 and TRBJ1-5, with D unresolved. The CDR3 contains 15 residues. V lost 6 bases and J lost 2, with 14 bases in between. The germline gives CDR1 MNHEY, CDR2 SVGEGT. The CDR3 nucleotides are TGTGCCAGCAGCTTAGGTAAAGGCGGCAATCAGCCCCAGCATTTT. It translates to CASSLGKGGNQPQHF.

V and J are TRBV29-1 and TRBJ1-5; tentatively, D is TRBD1 (5 bases). Germline CDR1 SQVTM, CDR2 ANQGSEA. The CDR3 is made up of 14 amino acids. Deletions cut 4 bases from V and 1 base from J, with 11 bases between. The CDR3 is CSVAKSGSNQPQHF. DNA for the CDR3: TGCAGCGTTGCTAAATCAGGGAGCAATCAGCCCCAGCATTTT.

The chain is built from TRBV3-1 and TRBJ2-5, with a tentative D call TRBD2 (5 bases). V was cut by 6 bases and J by 7 bases, with 18 bases left in between. Per germline, CDR1 LGHDT and CDR2 YNNKEL (reference sequence). The CDR3 consists of 14 residues. DNA of the CDR3: TGTGCCAGCAGTCGAAGCGGCCTTGAGGGGACCCAGTACTTC. Protein product: CASSRSGLEGTQYF.

The chain carries TRBV29-1 and TRBJ2-5; D is undetermined. V was cut by 1 base and J by 1 base, with 7 bases left in between. Germline lookup yields CDR1 SQVTM and CDR2 ANQGSEA. CDR3 length: 13 amino acids. CDR3 in DNA: TGCAGCGTTGAAGGCCAGAGCCAAGAGACCCAGTACTTC. Translating it yields CSVEGQSQETQYF.

This clonotype is a singleton in its sample. This chain connects TRBV12-3 or TRBV12-4 to TRBJ1-4; D might be TRBD1 (5 bases). CDR3 size: 16 residues. V gave up 5 bases and J gave up 0 bases, with 13 bases separating them. CDR3 sequence: CASSLGTSSTNEKLFF. CDR3 coding DNA: TGTGCCAGCAGTCTAGGGACCTCCTCAACTAATGAAAAACTGTTTTTT.